Sequencing of this T cell receptor (beta chain) was carried out in a study of regulatory T cells in long-lasting Graves disease. Overall study results and limits: Persistent patients had more shared public clonotypes (under 3,000) than new patients (just over 950).

A word on this clonotype: What it recognizes is unknown.

The time point was: newly diagnosed GD, antithyroid drugs for less than 3 months. From RNA extracted from PBMCs, the TCR library was made. TCR beta libraries were built with iRepertoire HTBI primers and Arm-PCR of CDR3 regions. Using its own MiXCR run on the multiplex PCR reads, TCRdb lists one record per CDR3 protein. This table holds approximately 350,000 distinct CDR3 sequences, 15% to 20% found once. CDR3 length equals 15 residues. The junction had 4 bases not matched to a gene; V was cut back by 1 base and J by 3 bases. Germline CDR1 reads WNHNN; CDR2 reads SYGVQD (reference sequence). These data also featured in a second study, about T cells in Graves' hyperthyroidism and ophthalmopathy.

This sequence joins TRBV10-1 and TRBJ2-7, with 9 bases matching TRBD2. Sample: peripheral blood mononuclear cells (PBMCs), taken at new diagnosis, from a patient treated with antithyroid drugs. The receptor was derived from a man aged 35-49 years with Graves disease. The CDR3 reads CASSEYPSGDYEQYF. CDR3 DNA sequence: TGCGCCAGCAGTGAGTATCCTAGCGGGGACTACGAGCAGTACTTC.